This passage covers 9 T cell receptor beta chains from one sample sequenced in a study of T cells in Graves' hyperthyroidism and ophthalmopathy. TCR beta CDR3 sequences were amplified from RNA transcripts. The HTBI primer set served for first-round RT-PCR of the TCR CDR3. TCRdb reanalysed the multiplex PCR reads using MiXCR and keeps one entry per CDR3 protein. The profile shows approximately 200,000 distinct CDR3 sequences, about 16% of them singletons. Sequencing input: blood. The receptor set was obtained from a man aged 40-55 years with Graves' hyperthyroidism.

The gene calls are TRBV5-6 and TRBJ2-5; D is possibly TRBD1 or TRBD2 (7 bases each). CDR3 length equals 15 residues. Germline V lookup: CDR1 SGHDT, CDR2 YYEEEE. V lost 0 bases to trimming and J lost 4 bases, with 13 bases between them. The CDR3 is CASSLAGGVGETQYF. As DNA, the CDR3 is TGTGCCAGCAGCTTGGCAGGGGGGGTTGGAGAGACCCAGTACTTC.

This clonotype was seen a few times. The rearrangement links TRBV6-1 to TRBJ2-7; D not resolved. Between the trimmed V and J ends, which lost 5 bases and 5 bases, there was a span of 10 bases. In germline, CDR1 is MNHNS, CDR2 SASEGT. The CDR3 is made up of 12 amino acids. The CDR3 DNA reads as TGTGCCAGCAGTTATCCAGGCGACGAGCAGTACTTC. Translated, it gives CASSYPGDEQYF.

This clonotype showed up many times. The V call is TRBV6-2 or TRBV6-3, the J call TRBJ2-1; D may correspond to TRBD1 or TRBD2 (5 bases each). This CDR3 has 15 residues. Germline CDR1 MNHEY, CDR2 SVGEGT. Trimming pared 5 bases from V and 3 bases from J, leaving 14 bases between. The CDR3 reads CASSTRDRRYNEQFF. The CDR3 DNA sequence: TGTGCCAGCAGTACCCGGGACCGACGCTACAATGAGCAGTTCTTC.

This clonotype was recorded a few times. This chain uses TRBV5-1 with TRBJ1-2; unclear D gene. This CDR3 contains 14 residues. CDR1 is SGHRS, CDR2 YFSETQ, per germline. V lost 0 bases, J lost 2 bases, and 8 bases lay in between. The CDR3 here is CASSLGRRNYGYTF. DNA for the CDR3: TGCGCCAGCAGCTTGGGCAGGCGAAACTATGGCTACACCTTC.

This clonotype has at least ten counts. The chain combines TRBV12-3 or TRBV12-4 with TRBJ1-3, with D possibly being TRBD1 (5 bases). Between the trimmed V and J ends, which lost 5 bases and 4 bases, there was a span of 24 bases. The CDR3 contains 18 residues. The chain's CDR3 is CASSTDSHYVLGGNTIYF. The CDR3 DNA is TGTGCCAGCAGTACAGACAGCCACTACGTCCTCGGGGGAAACACCATATATTTT.

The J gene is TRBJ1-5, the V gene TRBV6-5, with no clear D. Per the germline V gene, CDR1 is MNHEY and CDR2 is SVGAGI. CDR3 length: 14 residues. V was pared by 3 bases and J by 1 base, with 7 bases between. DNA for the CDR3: TGTGCCAGCAGTTATGTGGGCAGCAATCAGCCCCAGCATTTT. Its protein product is CASSYVGSNQPQHF.

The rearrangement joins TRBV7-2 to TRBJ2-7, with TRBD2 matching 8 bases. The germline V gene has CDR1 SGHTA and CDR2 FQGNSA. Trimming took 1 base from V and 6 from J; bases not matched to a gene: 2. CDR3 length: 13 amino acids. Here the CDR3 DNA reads TGTGCCAGCAGCTTAGAGGGACTAGGCGAGCAGTACTTC. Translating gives CASSLEGLGEQYF. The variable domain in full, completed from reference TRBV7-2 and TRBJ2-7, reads GAGVSQSPSNKVTEKGKDVELRCDPISGHTALYWYRQSLGQGLEFLIYFQGNSAPDKSGLPSDRFSAERTGGSVSTLTIQRTQQEDSAVYLCASSLEGLGEQYFGPGTRLTVT.

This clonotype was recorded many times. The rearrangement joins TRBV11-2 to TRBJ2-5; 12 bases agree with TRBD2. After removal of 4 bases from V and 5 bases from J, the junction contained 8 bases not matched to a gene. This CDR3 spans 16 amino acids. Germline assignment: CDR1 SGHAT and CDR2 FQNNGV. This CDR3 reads CASSSLLGLAGETQYF. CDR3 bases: TGTGCCAGCAGCTCCCTTCTTGGACTAGCGGGGGAGACCCAGTACTTC.

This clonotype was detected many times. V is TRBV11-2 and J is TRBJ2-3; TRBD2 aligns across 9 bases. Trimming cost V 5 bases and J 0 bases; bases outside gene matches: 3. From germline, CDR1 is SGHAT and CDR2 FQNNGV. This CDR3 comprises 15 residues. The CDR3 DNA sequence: TGTGCCAGCAGCGGACTAGCGACTAGCACAGATACGCAGTATTTT. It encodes CASSGLATSTDTQYF.